This T cell receptor (beta chain) derives from a study of cytomegalovirus exposure and HLA in healthy donors. Points from the study as a whole: Relative to the 666-donor mean, N-insertions were reportedly fewer in an Asian-associated ancestry cluster in a later analysis. In a later analysis, at a false discovery rate of 0.05, roughly 18,000 TCR beta sequences were associated with HLA alleles. The classifier was said to identify cytomegalovirus status with high specificity and sensitivity. The presence/absence work took it that sequencing depth was about the same across donors.

As regards this clone: Its antigen remains unidentified.

V shed 7 bases, J shed 6 bases, and the junction held 7 bases outside the gene matches. CDR1 and CDR2 from the germline V gene are MNHEY and SMNVEV (reference sequence). CDR3 length: 14 residues. The primer mix had 60 Vbeta and 13 Jbeta primers. Here immunoSEQ multiplex PCR was the method, and the copy in TCRdb shows in-frame clones only, minus some. The sample has 200,000 to 250,000 clones, about 80% seen once. The rearrangement joins TRBV27 to TRBJ2-1; 9 bases are a match to TRBD2. The TCR was taken from a middle-aged man in good health and CMV-seronegative. The sequenced sample was PBMCs. Written as DNA, the CDR3 is TGTGCCAGCATGCCGGGACTAGCCATCAATGAGCAGTTCTTC. It specifies CASMPGLAINEQFF.